The entry below describes one T cell receptor (beta chain). A sample-barcoded 5' primer and a J-beta primer mix were used in a second PCR of about 7 to 12 cycles. Via MiXCR, TCRdb re-called the 5' RACE reads, giving one row per CDR3 protein. The profile shows about 650,000 distinct CDR3 sequences, 45% to 60% of them singletons. CDR1 SGHRS and CDR2 YFSETQ come from the germline V gene. This CDR3 comprises 14 residues. The V end lost 0 bases, the J end lost 1 base, and 7 bases lay between the germline ends. These data come from a study of blood T cells in healthy people across ages. Each individual donor underwent a draw of approximately 9.8 milliliters of peripheral blood.

This chain connects TRBV5-1 to TRBJ1-1, with D uncertain. Sequenced material: blood. This clonotype was obtained from a woman aged 80 or over in good health. The DNA for the CDR3 is TGCGCCAGCAGCTTGGAACAGCCGAACACTGAAGCTTTCTTT. It codes for CASSLEQPNTEAFF.